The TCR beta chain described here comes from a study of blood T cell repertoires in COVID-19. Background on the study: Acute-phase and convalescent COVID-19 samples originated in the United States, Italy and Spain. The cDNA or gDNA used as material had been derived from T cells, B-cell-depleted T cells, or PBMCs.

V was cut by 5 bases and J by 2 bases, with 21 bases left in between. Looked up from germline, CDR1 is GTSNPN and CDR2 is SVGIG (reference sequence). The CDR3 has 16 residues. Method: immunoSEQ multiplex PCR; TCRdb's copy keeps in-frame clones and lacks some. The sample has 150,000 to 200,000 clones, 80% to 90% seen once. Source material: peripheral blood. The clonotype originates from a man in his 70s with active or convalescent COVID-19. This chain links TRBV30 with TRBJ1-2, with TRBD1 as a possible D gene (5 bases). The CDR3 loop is CAWGFRAGNINYGYTF. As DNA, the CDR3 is TGTGCCTGGGGGTTCAGGGCGGGAAATATCAACTATGGCTACACCTTC. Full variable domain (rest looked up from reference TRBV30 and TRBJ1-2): SQTIHQWPATLVQPVGSPLSLECTVEGTSNPNLYWYRQAAGRGLQLLFYSVGIGQISSEVPQNLSASRPQDRQFILSSKKLLLSDSGFYLCAWGFRAGNINYGYTFGSGTRLTVV.